The TCR beta chain described here comes from a study of Graves' ophthalmopathy and Graves' hyperthyroidism. Findings and limits, study-wide: Clonotypes were expanded in thyroid at above 0.001 frequency, and most also appeared in blood.

The CDR3 consists of 14 residues. V trimming: 4 bases; J trimming: 5 bases; junction bases outside the gene matches: 7. The germline V gene encodes CDR1 LGHDT and CDR2 YNNKEL (reference sequence). This clonotype turned up a few times. The antigen is undetermined. Other autoimmune disease, uncontrolled infection, pregnancy and lactation led to exclusion. Beta-chain TCR CDR3 regions were amplified from RNA transcripts. RT-PCR in the first round used HTBI primers; a second-round multiplex PCR followed. TCRdb re-called the multiplex PCR reads with MiXCR, one entry per CDR3 protein. The sample records roughly 700,000 distinct CDR3 sequences, roughly 41% being singletons.

The receptor comes from an adult man with Graves' ophthalmopathy. J is TRBJ1-2 and V is TRBV3-1; 7 nucleotides agree with TRBD1. Input material: peripheral blood. CDR3 DNA sequence: TGTGCCAGCAGCCGAAACGGACAGGAATATGGCTACACCTTC. Amino acid sequence: CASSRNGQEYGYTF.